This note documents a single TCR beta chain sequence. There is no known antigen for this receptor. Per-nucleotide qualities are absent, and no much larger clonotype sits a single base away. RNA was extracted with the RNeasy kit and 0.5 to 1 ug was reverse transcribed using random hexamers. The immunoSEQ multiplex PCR assay, covering 54 Vbeta and 13 Jbeta segments, was used to amplify TCR beta CDR3 regions. PCR amplification bias was corrected by using a synthetic template baseline for primer optimization and computational correction. Processing in the source paper ran as follows. Reads were annotated to V, D and J genes according to IMGT and were analyzed with immunoSEQ Analyzer, with only productive sequences retained. Clonality was calculated as one minus the Shannon entropy normalized by log2 of the number of productive unique sequences. For each patient and control, public and private clones were evaluated within the 100 most prevalent clones. A clone was defined as Susac-specific if it was absent from the healthy and MS cohorts, from some 980 published viral clones and from other ImmuneACCESS disease sequences. Clones were called with MiXCR by TCRdb after fastp trimmed the public reads at Q25, and only in-frame beta chains were retained. Each CDR3 protein appears once, grouped with its most common genes and DNA. For this entry, the V and J calls and clone size follow TCRdb and not the study's own pipeline. Across this sample there are fewer than 350,000 distinct CDR3 sequences, with 75% to 90% seen only once. Of the sample, approximately 0.18% falls within the top ten clones.

This entry belongs to a study of CD8 T cells in Susac syndrome (dated by TCRdb to between 2017 and 2020). With respect to the entire study: The study used repertoire sequencing to test whether antigen drove CD8+ T cell activation and differentiation in Susac syndrome. CD8+ T cell repertoire clonality was compared between more than 9 healthy donors, around 14 Susac syndrome patients and approximately 16 multiple sclerosis patients. General study outcomes and caveats: The number of individuals in the TCR sequencing and HLA analysis was recognized as being relatively small.

The cysteine opens and the phenylalanine closes a CDR3 of 15 amino acids. Only the CDR3 portion is preserved as DNA: 45 bases, with reading frame beginning at the first base. V is pared back by 2 bases and J by 0 bases, with 11 bases lying between the germline termini. The germline V gene (reference sequence) yields DFQATT for CDR1 and SNEGSKA for CDR2. Peripheral blood CD8+ and CD4+ T cells from healthy donors, Susac syndrome patients and multiple sclerosis patients were profiled using high-throughput TCR beta sequencing. Multiple sclerosis controls were treatment-naive patients with stable or active relapsing-remitting disease fulfilling revised McDonald criteria. Bulk CD8+ and CD4+ T cells were purified by magnetic negative isolation, while CD8+ TEMRA cells were enriched using FACS. Blood was drawn into EDTA tubes, processed within 24 hours, and PBMCs were isolated by density gradient centrifugation. PBMCs intended for TCR sequencing were cryopreserved in liquid nitrogen and thawed later in a water bath at 37 degrees C. The sorted or isolated CD4+, CD8+ and CD8+ TEMRA cells had a purity of 90% or higher.

The specimen was CD8+ T cells from PBMCs. The V gene is TRBV20-1 and the J gene is TRBJ2-1; the D gene is unclear. The source of this sequence is a human donor with multiple sclerosis. The sequenced DNA is TGCAGTGCTAGAATCCCGCTGAGCTCCTACAATGAGCAGTTCTTC. It translates to CSARIPLSSYNEQFF.